A single sample gave rise to the 30 T cell receptor beta chains below, sequenced in a study of CD8 T cells in Susac syndrome. Reverse transcription of about 0.45 to 1 ug RNA used random hexamers. MiXCR, applied by TCRdb to the immunoSEQ multiplex PCR reads, yields one record per CDR3 protein. The sample carries about 120,000 distinct CDR3 sequences, around 94% recorded once. Sequenced material: CD8+ T cells from PBMCs. These receptors were taken from a human donor with Susac syndrome.

The chain couples TRBV29-1 to TRBJ2-2; D remains unclear. The CDR3 has 13 residues. CDR1 and CDR2 from the germline V gene are SQVTM and ANQGSEA. Trimming left V 4 bases short and J 2 bases short, with 8 bases between. CDR3 bases: TGCAGCGTTGTGATGGGCAACACCGGGGAGCTGTTTTTT. This codes for CSVVMGNTGELFF.

The DNA for the CDR3 is TGTGCCAGCAGCCCGATGACAGGGGGCTCCTACGAGCAGTACTTC. Translation gives CASSPMTGGSYEQYF. V usage is TRBV9 and J usage is TRBJ2-7; 9 nucleotides agree with TRBD1. This CDR3 region has 15 residues. Germline assignment: CDR1 SGDLS and CDR2 YYNGEE. The V and J ends lost 4 bases and 0 bases, in that order; junction bases with no gene match: 5.

This clonotype has more than one count but fewer than ten. The V and J genes are TRBV27 and TRBJ2-5, with TRBD1 as a possible D gene (7 bases). V was shortened by 8 bases and J by 5 bases, with 12 bases between the two germline ends. CDR3 length: 12 amino acids. Germline lookup yields CDR1 MNHEY and CDR2 SMNVEV (reference sequence). CDR3 sequence: CASRGGGETQYF. CDR3 bases: TGTGCCAGCCGCGGAGGGGGCGAGACCCAGTACTTC.

The V call is TRBV7-9, the J call TRBJ2-2, with D perhaps TRBD1 (6 bases). This CDR3 region has 16 residues. The germline V gene has CDR1 SEHNR and CDR2 FQNEAQ (reference sequence). The germline V and J ends were trimmed by 7 bases and 5 bases, with 20 bases remaining between them. DNA for the CDR3: TGTGCCAGCAATTCTCTGCCGGGACACCAAACCGGGGAGCTGTTTTTT. Protein: CASNSLPGHQTGELFF.

The chain uses TRBV12-3 or TRBV12-4 and TRBJ1-5; D uncertain. The CDR3 is 13 amino acids. The V end lost 6 bases, the J end lost 1 base, and 7 bases lay between the germline ends. CDR3 nucleotides: TGTGCCAGCAGCCGAGGGAGCAATCAGCCCCAGCATTTT. As protein: CASSRGSNQPQHF.

The rearrangement links TRBV7-9 to TRBJ2-1; D remains unclear. The CDR3 covers 13 residues. Trimming stripped 4 bases from V and 5 bases from J, with 9 bases between. Germline lookup yields CDR1 SEHNR and CDR2 FQNEAQ (reference sequence). The CDR3, as DNA: TGTGCCAGCAGCTCCGACACCCACAATGAGCAGTTCTTC. It codes for CASSSDTHNEQFF.

V usage is TRBV10-3 and J usage is TRBJ1-2; D might be TRBD1 (6 bases). V was shortened by 7 bases and J by 0 bases, with 15 bases between the two germline ends. CDR1 is ENHRY, CDR2 SYGVKD, per germline. The CDR3 covers 15 residues. In DNA, the CDR3 is TGTGCCATCAACCCGGGACACGTAGCTAACTATGGCTACACCTTC. It translates to CAINPGHVANYGYTF.

The rearrangement links TRBV29-1 to TRBJ1-2, with TRBD1 identical over 7 bases. This CDR3 contains 13 residues. Per germline, CDR1 SQVTM and CDR2 ANQGSEA. Unmatched junction bases numbered 7, after V lost 5 bases and J lost 4 bases. The CDR3 protein is CSVREDRSYGYTF. CDR3 coding DNA: TGCAGCGTTCGAGAGGACAGGTCCTATGGCTACACCTTC.

This chain links TRBV12-3 or TRBV12-4 with TRBJ1-2; D gene unclear. V lost 1 base and J lost 3, with 12 bases in between. The CDR3 covers 15 residues. The CDR3 region is CASSLEGRRHYGYTF. CDR3 in DNA: TGTGCCAGCAGTTTAGAGGGCCGCCGGCACTATGGCTACACCTTC.

J is TRBJ2-3 and V is TRBV6-6; TRBD2 is a possible D gene (6 bases). This CDR3 contains 16 residues. Trimming pared 6 bases from V and 1 base from J, leaving 17 bases between. CDR1 is MNHNY and CDR2 is SVGAGI in the germline V gene (reference sequence). CDR3 amino acids: CASRNSEGWGTDTQYF. Written as DNA, the CDR3 is TGTGCCAGCAGGAATTCGGAGGGTTGGGGCACAGATACGCAGTATTTT.

The rearrangement links TRBV20-1 to TRBJ2-1, with D possibly TRBD2 on 6 matching bases. V dropped 3 bases and J dropped 4 bases, with 13 bases sitting between them. CDR3 length equals 14 residues. The germline CDR1 and CDR2 sequences are DFQATT and SNEGSKA (reference sequence). CDR3 loop: CSARDRESYNEQFF. The CDR3 region has the DNA TGCAGTGCTAGGGACCGGGAGTCGTACAATGAGCAGTTCTTC.

The rearrangement joins TRBV12-3 or TRBV12-4 to TRBJ2-7; 13 nucleotides match TRBD2. V trimming: 5 bases; J trimming: 5 bases; junction bases outside the gene matches: 9. The CDR3 contains 16 residues. The CDR3 loop reads CASSIGTSGTLDEQYF. The CDR3, as DNA: TGTGCCAGCAGTATAGGGACTAGCGGGACCTTGGACGAGCAGTACTTC.

The chain couples TRBV27 to TRBJ2-3, with D possibly TRBD1 on 5 matching bases. This CDR3 is 13 amino acids long. Trimming pared 5 bases from V and 8 bases from J, leaving 14 bases between. Germline CDR1 reads MNHEY; CDR2 reads SMNVEV (reference sequence). DNA of the CDR3: TGTGCCAGCAGTGGGGCCAGGCCGGGTACGCAGTATTTT. Protein: CASSGARPGTQYF.

J is TRBJ2-7 and V is TRBV6-5; possible D gene TRBD1, 5 bases. Germline assignment: CDR1 MNHEY and CDR2 SVGAGI. Trimming stripped 4 bases from V and 1 base from J, with 8 bases between. The CDR3 covers 13 residues. CDR3 DNA sequence: TGTGCCAGCAGTTGGGGCGGATCCTACGAGCAGTACTTC. Amino acid sequence: CASSWGGSYEQYF.

The chain has TRBV12-3 or TRBV12-4 and TRBJ2-3; TRBD1 might be the D (7 bases). Trimming cost V 4 bases and J 2 bases, with 16 bases left between them. The CDR3 has 16 residues. The CDR3 sequence: CASSSSRQGLTDTQYF. The CDR3 DNA is TGTGCCAGCAGTTCCTCCCGACAGGGACTCACAGATACGCAGTATTTT.

For the CDR3, the DNA is TGTGCCAGCAGTGAAACCGGGACAGGGAACTGGGGCGGCTACACCTTC. As protein: CASSETGTGNWGGYTF. The chain uses TRBV28 and TRBJ1-2, with 9 positions matching TRBD1. This CDR3 is 16 amino acids long. The germline CDR1 and CDR2 sequences are MDHEN and SYDVKM. V trimming: 5 bases; J trimming: 8 bases; junction bases outside the gene matches: 15.

V and J are TRBV20-1 and TRBJ2-7, with a possible D match to TRBD2 (5 bases). CDR3 length equals 14 residues. Germline CDR1 and CDR2: DFQATT and SNEGSKA (reference sequence). Trimming cost V 3 bases and J 4 bases, with 16 bases left between them. The CDR3 DNA is TGCAGTGCTAGGCGGCTGGACGGGAAGTACGAGCAGTACTTC. Protein product: CSARRLDGKYEQYF.

A remark on this clonotype: At one end the junction does not follow the germline gene, possibly because of a read error. The CDR3 sequence is CSAAPDTEAFF. The CDR3 region has the DNA TGCAGTGCGGCCCCCGACACGGAAGCTTTCTTT. The chain employs TRBV20-1 and TRBJ1-1, with D unclear. This CDR3 region has 11 residues. Germline V lookup: CDR1 DFQATT, CDR2 SNEGSKA (reference sequence).

The chain uses TRBV12-3 or TRBV12-4 and TRBJ1-2; no clear D gene. The CDR3 is made up of 12 amino acids. The V end was cut by 4 bases, the J end by 6 bases, with 9 bases between. CDR3 bases: TGTGCCAGCAGTTCCTACGTGAATGGCTACACCTTC. This sequence encodes CASSSYVNGYTF.

The V and J genes are TRBV7-9 and TRBJ2-7; D uncertain. There are 13 residues in the CDR3. The V end lost 5 bases, the J end lost 3 bases, and 11 bases lay between the germline ends. Germline assignment: CDR1 SEHNR and CDR2 FQNEAQ (reference sequence). The CDR3 sequence: CASSPPWIYEQYF. The CDR3 DNA follows: TGTGCCAGCAGCCCACCATGGATCTACGAGCAGTACTTC. The entire variable domain, with the rest obtained from reference TRBV7-9 and TRBJ2-7, is as follows: DTGVSQNPRHKITKRGQNVTFRCDPISEHNRLYWYRQTLGQGPEFLTYFQNEAQLEKSRLLSDRFSAERPKGSFSTLEIQRTEQGDSAMYLCASSPPWIYEQYFGPGTRLTVT.

This chain uses TRBV4-1 with TRBJ2-7; a possible D gene is TRBD1 (5 bases). CDR1 and CDR2 from the germline V gene are MGHRA and YSYEKL. The CDR3 consists of 12 residues. Trimming took 3 bases from V and 7 from J, leaving 10 bases between them. As DNA, the CDR3 is TGCGCCAGCAGCCATCCAGGGCGTGAGCAGTACTTC. Translated: CASSHPGREQYF.

The chain couples TRBV6-1 to TRBJ2-7, with TRBD1 as a possible D gene (5 bases). Germline lookup yields CDR1 MNHNS and CDR2 SASEGT. The CDR3 has 16 residues. Trimming cost V 6 bases and J 1 base, with 19 bases left between them. Written as DNA, the CDR3 is TGTGCCAGCAGCCGAGTAGGTGGGGCATGGTCCTACGAGCAGTACTTC. This encodes CASSRVGGAWSYEQYF.

The chain carries TRBV4-3 and TRBJ2-1; D is perhaps TRBD2 (6 bases). Germline V gene sequence: CDR1 LGHNA, CDR2 YSLEER. V was shortened by 2 bases and J by 9 bases, with 23 bases between the two germline ends. There are 17 residues in the CDR3. The CDR3 coding sequence is TGCGCCAGCAGCCAATATTTCGGGACTCGAGGATTCTTTGAGCAGTTCTTC. This encodes CASSQYFGTRGFFEQFF.

The CDR3 sequence: CASSYWEGADIQETQYF. CDR3 DNA: TGTGCCAGCAGTTACTGGGAGGGGGCCGATATACAAGAGACCCAGTACTTC. The chain couples TRBV6-2 or TRBV6-3 to TRBJ2-5; D may match TRBD1 or TRBD2 (7 bases each). The CDR3 has 17 amino acids. The V gene's germline CDR1 is MNHEY and CDR2 SVGEGT. V was shortened by 1 base and J by 2 bases, with 17 bases between the two germline ends.

The chain couples TRBV4-3 to TRBJ2-7; 11 bases agree with TRBD2. Trimming cost V 0 bases and J 2 bases; bases outside gene matches: 3. This CDR3 is built from 16 residues. The germline CDR1 and CDR2 sequences are LGHNA and YSLEER. The chain's CDR3 is CASSQDLSGRAYEQYF. The CDR3 DNA reads as TGCGCCAGCAGCCAAGACCTTAGCGGGAGGGCCTACGAGCAGTACTTC.

The chain links TRBV4-1 to TRBJ2-7; no firm D call. Germline CDR1 is MGHRA and CDR2 is YSYEKL. The V end lost 0 bases, the J end lost 1 base, and 10 bases lay between the germline ends. The CDR3 totals 15 residues. In DNA form, the CDR3 reads TGCGCCAGCAGCCAAGATCGCGTCAGATCCTACGAGCAGTACTTC. Its translation is CASSQDRVRSYEQYF.

The chain is built from TRBV18 and TRBJ2-7; D may be TRBD1 (6 bases). The V and J ends lost 2 bases and 3 bases respectively, with 17 bases between them. Germline V lookup: CDR1 KGHSH, CDR2 LQKENI. The CDR3 length is 16 residues. The CDR3 reads CASSPREGKGHYEQYF. CDR3 nucleotides: TGTGCCAGCTCACCAAGAGAGGGTAAGGGACACTACGAGCAGTACTTC.

The chain employs TRBV30 and TRBJ1-1; D perhaps matches TRBD1 (5 bases). V was pared by 0 bases and J by 8 bases, with 10 bases between. CDR3 size: 12 residues. In germline, CDR1 is GTSNPN, CDR2 SVGIG (reference sequence). This chain's CDR3 is CAWSVVGDEAFF. The DNA for the CDR3 is TGTGCCTGGAGTGTGGTCGGGGACGAAGCTTTCTTT.

J is TRBJ2-1 and V is TRBV20-1, with 9 nucleotides matching TRBD2. The germline gives CDR1 DFQATT, CDR2 SNEGSKA (reference sequence). Trimming took 3 bases from V and 3 from J; bases not matched to a gene: 0. The CDR3 consists of 13 residues. The CDR3 region is CSARREGYNEQFF. DNA for the CDR3: TGCAGTGCTAGGCGGGAGGGCTACAATGAGCAGTTCTTC.

The gene calls are TRBV9 and TRBJ1-4; possibly TRBD1 for D (6 bases). V lost 4 bases and J 3 bases, leaving 13 bases between the germline ends. This CDR3 region has 15 residues. Germline V lookup: CDR1 SGDLS, CDR2 YYNGEE. The CDR3 nucleotides are TGTGCCAGCAGCAAGGGGGGACGGCCTAATGAAAAACTGTTTTTT. Encoded protein: CASSKGGRPNEKLFF.